Following are 12 T cell receptor beta chains from one sample sequenced in a study of T cells in localized non-small cell lung cancer. Assay used: immunoSEQ multiplex PCR; TCRdb lists only in-frame clones, some missing. Counted here are about 21,000 clones, more than 85% occurring once; the ten biggest clones make up over 20%. The specimen comprised PBMCs, sampled before any cancer treatment. The receptors shown here come from a man between 40 and 75 years old with stage II squamous cell lung carcinoma.

The gene calls are TRBV6-1 and TRBJ1-5, with D hard to call. Germline-derived CDR1 and CDR2 are MNHNS and SASEGT. The CDR3 runs 16 residues. V lost 0 bases and J 0 bases, leaving 9 bases between the germline ends. The CDR3 sequence: CASSEAHGYSNQPQHF. CDR3 DNA sequence: TGTGCCAGCAGTGAAGCGCATGGGTATAGCAATCAGCCCCAGCATTTT.

The chain has TRBV6-5 and TRBJ1-1; D might be TRBD1 (5 bases). V was shortened by 0 bases and J by 6 bases, with 14 bases between the two germline ends. The CDR3 is 15 amino acids. Germline CDR1 and CDR2: MNHEY and SVGAGI. CDR3 loop: CASSYSQGPPAEAFF. CDR3 sequence (DNA): TGTGCCAGCAGTTACTCGCAGGGCCCGCCGGCTGAAGCTTTCTTT.

The CDR3 loop is CASSQDSRPGYEQYF. The CDR3 DNA is TGCGCCAGCAGCCAAGACTCGCGACCGGGCTACGAGCAGTACTTC. V usage is TRBV4-3 and J usage is TRBJ2-7; no clear D. This CDR3 has 15 amino acids. V was trimmed by 0 bases and J by 3 bases, leaving 12 bases between them. Germline V CDR1 and CDR2: LGHNA, YSLEER.

The genes are TRBV9 and TRBJ2-7, with D unresolved. Deletions cut 0 bases from V and 2 bases from J, with 6 bases between. The CDR3 is made up of 13 amino acids. Germline CDR1 and CDR2: SGDLS and YYNGEE. CDR3 protein: CASSVGSAYEQYF. In DNA form, the CDR3 reads TGTGCCAGCAGCGTAGGAAGCGCCTACGAGCAGTACTTC.

The rearrangement links TRBV19 to TRBJ1-2; D is ambiguous. The CDR3 runs 15 residues. The V and J ends lost 1 base and 6 bases respectively, with 15 bases between them. The germline CDR1 and CDR2 sequences are LNHDA and SQIVND (reference sequence). The CDR3 loop is CASSIGIPTWDGYTF. DNA for the CDR3: TGTGCCAGTAGTATAGGGATCCCGACATGGGATGGCTACACCTTC. Supplemented by reference TRBV19 and TRBJ1-2, the full variable domain reads DGGITQSPKYLFRKEGQNVTLSCEQNLNHDAMYWYRQDPGQGLRLIYYSQIVNDFQKGDIAEGYSVSREKKESFPLTVTSAQKNPTAFYLCASSIGIPTWDGYTFGSGTRLTVV.

This clone showed up just once. The chain has TRBV7-9 and TRBJ1-1; TRBD1 matches 7 bases. Germline CDR1 and CDR2: SEHNR and FQNEAQ (reference sequence). This CDR3 is 15 amino acids long. J was trimmed by 2 bases and V by 3 bases; bases with no gene match: 6. This chain's CDR3 is CASSFFTGDNTEAFF. CDR3 nucleotides: TGTGCCAGCAGCTTCTTTACAGGGGACAACACTGAAGCTTTCTTT.

V gene TRBV7-3 combines with J gene TRBJ1-2; D may be TRBD1 (5 bases). Trimming took 3 bases from V and 8 from J, leaving 19 bases between them. Germline lookup yields CDR1 SGHTA and CDR2 FQGTGA. The CDR3 contains 15 residues. The CDR3 is CASSFGGEQRAGYTF. CDR3 DNA sequence: TGTGCCAGCAGCTTCGGGGGGGAGCAGAGAGCCGGCTACACCTTC.

V is TRBV11-3 and J is TRBJ2-3; D possibly uses TRBD1 or TRBD2 (5 bases each). With 2 bases removed from V and 5 bases from J, the gap between germline ends came to 11 bases. Germline lookup yields CDR1 SGHNT and CDR2 YENEEA. The CDR3 length is 14 residues. The CDR3 here is CASSLSRDGDTQYF. The CDR3 bases are TGTGCCAGCAGCTTAAGCAGGGACGGAGATACGCAGTATTTT.

The rearrangement links TRBV2 to TRBJ2-2, with 7 bases that match TRBD2. After removal of 7 bases from V and 3 bases from J, the junction contained 5 bases not matched to a gene. Germline V gene data show CDR1 as SNHLY and CDR2 as FYNNEI. CDR3 size: 14 residues. CDR3 coding DNA: TGTGCCAGCACCCATCTAGCGGACACCGGGGAGCTGTTTTTT. It translates to CASTHLADTGELFF.

The rearrangement links TRBV5-1 to TRBJ2-7; 8 bases match TRBD1. Trimming took 8 bases from V and 9 from J; bases not matched to a gene: 16. CDR1 is SGHRS, CDR2 YFSETQ, per germline. The CDR3 consists of 14 residues. CDR3 loop: CASSRDRTVSWQYF. The DNA for the CDR3 is TGCGCCAGTTCCCGGGACAGGACTGTGTCGTGGCAGTACTTC.

V gene TRBV11-2 combines with J gene TRBJ1-6; no reliable D call. CDR3 length equals 13 residues. V lost 1 base to trimming and J lost 7 bases, with 5 bases between them. Per the germline V gene, CDR1 is SGHAT and CDR2 is FQNNGV. CDR3 sequence: CASSLGLNSPLHF. In DNA, the CDR3 is TGTGCCAGCAGCTTAGGTTTGAATTCACCCCTCCACTTT.

V is TRBV10-3 and J is TRBJ2-1, with 8 positions matching TRBD1. CDR1 is ENHRY and CDR2 is SYGVKD in the germline V gene. The CDR3 consists of 15 residues. Trimming removed 4 bases from V and 7 bases from J; junction bases left unmatched: 9. As DNA, the CDR3 is TGTGCCATCAGTGTAGGTCAGGGGGCGCTGAATGAGCAGTTCTTC. This gives the protein CAISVGQGALNEQFF.